Presented here are 25 T cell receptor beta chains from one specimen sequenced in a study of T cells after yellow fever vaccination (dated by TCRdb to about 2019). Receptor libraries were prepared by 5' RACE. The sequencer was an Illumina HiSeq 2500. TCRdb took the public reads, trimmed them with fastp at Q25, ran MiXCR for clone calling and kept in-frame beta chains. Rows are unified per CDR3 protein, each entry keeping the most common DNA and genes. The sample table records about 170,000 distinct CDR3 sequences; roughly 6.2% of these occur just once. The ten largest clones capture less than 3% of the sample. The treatment or condition label here, explained by the study, means: live attenuated yellow fever vaccine strain. Source: CD4+ T cells sorted from PBMCs, taken on the day of the first yellow fever vaccination. The receptor source for this set is a man aged 18 to 29 who received the YFV17D yellow fever vaccine.

In DNA, the CDR3 is TGCGCCAGCAGCCAAGATGGTGGGGCCCACACAGATACGCAGTATTTT. Translating gives CASSQDGGAHTDTQYF. The chain employs TRBV4-3 and TRBJ2-3, with D possibly matching TRBD1 (5 bases). This CDR3 has 16 amino acids. The V gene lost 0 bases and the J gene lost 2 bases, with 12 bases spanning the gap. CDR1 is LGHNA, CDR2 YSLEER, per germline.

There are many counts of this clonotype. The chain links TRBV5-1 to TRBJ2-3; 7 bases fit TRBD2. V lost 2 bases to trimming and J lost 2 bases; unmatched junction nucleotides: 5. The germline V gene has CDR1 SGHRS and CDR2 YFSETQ. The CDR3 sequence is 15 residues long. The CDR3 region is CASSFLSGYTDTQYF. Here the CDR3 DNA reads TGCGCCAGCAGCTTCCTTAGCGGGTACACAGATACGCAGTATTTT.

In regard to this clonotype: The CDR3 end shows no conserved phenylalanine or tryptophan, and so a read error is likely. The chain uses TRBV20-1 and TRBJ2-5; D is undetermined. This CDR3 comprises 16 residues. V was clipped by 3 bases and J by 0 bases, with 17 bases between them. Germline assignment: CDR1 DFQATT and CDR2 SNEGSKA (reference sequence). CDR3 DNA sequence: TGCAGTGCTAGGTTACTATCGGGCCCGTACCAAGAGACCCAGTACTGC. This translates into CSARLLSGPYQETQYC.

The V call is TRBV9, the J call TRBJ1-2, with TRBD1 as a possible D gene (6 bases). Germline V gene lookup returns CDR1 SGDLS and CDR2 YYNGEE. This CDR3 comprises 14 residues. Trimming left V 0 bases short and J 3 bases short, with 9 bases between. CDR3 amino acids: CASSVAGHDYGYTF. The DNA of the CDR3 is TGTGCCAGCAGCGTAGCGGGACATGACTATGGCTACACCTTC.

This clonotype was observed a few times. This chain connects TRBV4-3 to TRBJ2-1; the match to TRBD1 covers 7 bases. CDR1 is LGHNA and CDR2 is YSLEER in the germline V gene. V dropped 3 bases and J dropped 3; count of bases not matched to a gene: 8. The CDR3 loop spans 16 amino acids. In nucleotides, the CDR3 is TGCGCCAGCAGCCAGGACCGGGACAGTCTCTACAATGAGCAGTTCTTC. As protein: CASSQDRDSLYNEQFF.

This clonotype was recorded at least ten times. The chain recombines TRBV7-9 with TRBJ2-7, with 10 bases identical to TRBD1. The germline V gene encodes CDR1 SEHNR and CDR2 FQNEAQ (reference sequence). The CDR3 is 18 residues long. J lost 6 bases, V lost 3 bases, and 17 bases had no gene match. CDR3 nucleotide sequence: TGTGCCAGCAGCTTCAGACTCCCCATACGACAGGGGGCGGTCGAGCAGTACGTC. It translates to CASSFRLPIRQGAVEQYV.

Comments on this clonotype: A read error may be the cause here, since a much bigger clone is one base away. The chain links TRBV6-5 to TRBJ1-1; the D is unclear. This CDR3 is built from 16 residues. Germline V gene sequence: CDR1 MNHEY, CDR2 SVGAGI. CDR3 nucleotides: TGTGTCAGCAGTTACGTGGCCGACGTTTGGAACACTGAAGCTTTCTTT. Amino acids: CVSSYVADVWNTEAFF.

V usage is TRBV7-3 and J usage is TRBJ2-2; D is uncertain. Germline CDR1 and CDR2: SGHTA and FQGTGA. Trimming cost V 6 bases and J 6 bases, with 8 bases left between them. CDR3 length equals 12 residues. The CDR3 DNA reads as TGTGCCAGCAGTCCTGGAGCCGGGGAGCTGTTTTTT. Protein product: CASSPGAGELFF.

There are many counts of this clonotype. The V call is TRBV5-1, the J call TRBJ1-1; a possible D gene is TRBD1 (5 bases). The CDR3 runs to 15 residues. Germline CDR1 and CDR2: SGHRS and YFSETQ. V gave up 4 bases and J gave up 1 base, with 14 bases separating them. The CDR3 spells CASSPRTLENTEAFF. As DNA, the CDR3 is TGCGCCAGCAGCCCGAGGACACTAGAGAACACTGAAGCTTTCTTT.

There are many counts of this clonotype. This chain joins TRBV5-1 and TRBJ2-5; 16 bases match TRBD2. V lost 4 bases and J lost 5; bases outside the gene matches: 5. The CDR3 is 16 amino acids. Germline-derived CDR1 and CDR2 are SGHRS and YFSETQ. The chain's CDR3 is CASSAGLAGGLETQYF. In DNA, the CDR3 is TGCGCCAGCAGCGCGGGACTAGCGGGGGGGCTTGAGACCCAGTACTTC.

This clonotype has just a few counts. V is TRBV7-2 and J is TRBJ1-4; D perhaps matches TRBD1 (5 bases). This CDR3 is built from 15 residues. The V end was cut by 3 bases, the J end by 1 base, with 9 bases between. Germline V gene lookup returns CDR1 SGHTA and CDR2 FQGNSA. The CDR3 protein is CASSFQGLTNEKLFF. The CDR3 region has the DNA TGTGCCAGCAGCTTCCAGGGACTAACTAATGAAAAACTGTTTTTT.

This clonotype was found many times. The V gene is TRBV5-4, the J gene TRBJ1-6, with TRBD1 identical over 8 bases. This CDR3 is built from 16 residues. The germline V gene encodes CDR1 SGHNT and CDR2 YYREEE (reference sequence). V was clipped by 4 bases and J by 2 bases; unmatched bases: 5. The CDR3 sequence: CASSNGQGAYNSPLHF. The CDR3 DNA is TGTGCCAGCAGCAATGGACAGGGTGCCTATAATTCACCCCTCCACTTT. The variable domain in full, with the rest retrieved from reference TRBV5-4 and TRBJ1-6, is ETGVTQSPTHLIKTRGQQVTLRCSSQSGHNTVSWYQQALGQGPQFIFQYYREEENGRGNFPPRFSGLQFPNYSSELNVNALELDDSALYLCASSNGQGAYNSPLHFGNGTRLTVT.

There are a few counts of this clonotype. The rearrangement joins TRBV5-6 to TRBJ2-7; maybe TRBD1 (5 bases). There are 13 residues in the CDR3. Germline V gene sequence: CDR1 SGHDT, CDR2 YYEEEE. V was pared by 1 base and J by 7 bases, with 12 bases between. As DNA, the CDR3 is TGTGCCAGCAGCTTGATACAGGCAAGAGAGCAGTACGTC. Protein sequence: CASSLIQAREQYV.

Regarding this clonotype: A much larger clone differs by one base, so this may be a read error. The CDR3 coding sequence is TGTGCCAGCAGCAGTCCTGGGCACCAAGAGACCCAGTACTTC. Translated: CASSSPGHQETQYF. This rearrangement joins TRBV7-2 to TRBJ2-5; D not certain. V lost 5 bases and J lost 0, with 10 bases in between. The CDR3 sequence is 14 residues long. The germline V gene encodes CDR1 SGHTA and CDR2 FQGNSA.

This clonotype was seen more than once but under ten times. The chain is built from TRBV27 and TRBJ2-1; 7 nucleotides agree with TRBD1. The CDR3 spans 19 residues. Trimming cost V 0 bases and J 4 bases; bases outside gene matches: 15. Germline V gene sequence: CDR1 MNHEY, CDR2 SMNVEV (reference sequence). CDR3 region: CASSLSDGQARRWYNEQFF. CDR3 in DNA: TGTGCCAGCAGTTTATCCGACGGACAGGCACGGAGGTGGTACAATGAGCAGTTCTTC.

This chain joins TRBV5-1 and TRBJ2-1; D not resolved. Germline values: CDR1 SGHRS, CDR2 YFSETQ. The CDR3 is 14 residues long. V was clipped by 4 bases and J by 4 bases, with 12 bases between them. The CDR3 DNA sequence: TGCGCCAGCAGCCCAGGTGGGTTTTACAATGAGCAGTTCTTC. Residues: CASSPGGFYNEQFF.

This chain links TRBV9 with TRBJ2-3, with 8 positions matching TRBD2. The J segment lost 0 bases and the V segment lost 1 base, leaving 16 bases of the junction unmatched. The CDR3 is made up of 20 amino acids. The germline V gene encodes CDR1 SGDLS and CDR2 YYNGEE. The DNA for the CDR3 is TGTGCCAGCAGCGTAACCTCGGGGGGGCCCAGCGGTCGAAGCACAGATACGCAGTATTTT. This translates into CASSVTSGGPSGRSTDTQYF.

A remark on this clonotype: A read error may produce the germline difference seen at one junction end. This chain connects TRBV12-3 or TRBV12-4 to TRBJ2-2; the D gene is possibly TRBD1 (5 bases). CDR3 length: 15 amino acids. The CDR3 sequence is CASSLFGQNIGELFF. The CDR3 DNA reads as TGTGCCAGCAGTTTATTCGGACAAAACATCGGGGAGCTGTTTTTT.

This clonotype was observed at least ten times. V usage is TRBV28 and J usage is TRBJ2-5; 8 bases agree with TRBD1. Trimming at V came to 5 bases and at J to 6 bases, leaving 8 bases not matched to a gene. The germline V gene encodes CDR1 MDHEN and CDR2 SYDVKM. This CDR3 has 14 residues. The DNA of the CDR3 is TGTGCCAGCAGTAGGACAGGGAATCTACAGACCCAGTACTTC. Translation gives CASSRTGNLQTQYF.

V and J are TRBV24-1 and TRBJ2-1; maybe TRBD2 (5 bases). V lost 5 bases to trimming and J lost 9 bases, with 10 bases between them. The CDR3 is 12 residues long. Germline V CDR1 and CDR2: KGHDR, SFDVKD. In nucleotides, the CDR3 is TGTGCCACCAGTGGCCAGCGGTTTGAGCAGTTCTTC. This encodes CATSGQRFEQFF.

This clonotype was recorded many times. The V call is TRBV6-5, the J call TRBJ1-1; 7 nucleotides line up with TRBD1. CDR3 length: 12 amino acids. Germline CDR1 MNHEY, CDR2 SVGAGI. The trim removed 6 bases at V and 5 bases at J, leaving 3 bases unmatched. Written as DNA, the CDR3 is TGTGCCAGCAGCTTGGACAGGACTGAAGCTTTCTTT. Its translation is CASSLDRTEAFF.

V usage is TRBV28 and J usage is TRBJ1-2; 8 bases align to TRBD1. This CDR3 is built from 13 residues. Unmatched junction bases numbered 4, after V lost 6 bases and J lost 4 bases. Germline values: CDR1 MDHEN, CDR2 SYDVKM. For the CDR3, the DNA is TGTGCCAGCAGAACAACAGGGGGCTATGGCTACACCTTC. It specifies CASRTTGGYGYTF.

This clonotype was recorded a few times. This sequence joins TRBV7-2 and TRBJ2-5; 10 bases agree with TRBD2. CDR1 SGHTA and CDR2 FQGNSA come from the germline V gene. This CDR3 has 15 residues. Trimming removed 5 bases from V and 2 bases from J; junction bases left unmatched: 5. CDR3 protein: CASSPAGGFQETQYF. In nucleotides, the CDR3 is TGTGCCAGCAGCCCAGCGGGGGGGTTTCAAGAGACCCAGTACTTC.

This clonotype was found many times. The chain has TRBV12-3 or TRBV12-4 and TRBJ1-1; D unresolved. V dropped 6 bases and J dropped 0 bases, with 8 bases sitting between them. This CDR3 has 13 amino acids. The CDR3 region has the DNA TGTGCCAGCAGGTGGCAGCTGAACACTGAAGCTTTCTTT. It is translated as CASRWQLNTEAFF.

A few counts support this clonotype. This chain links TRBV12-3 or TRBV12-4 with TRBJ1-3, with 9 positions matching TRBD1. V dropped 2 bases and J dropped 0; count of bases not matched to a gene: 2. There are 16 residues in the CDR3. The CDR3 DNA reads TGTGCCAGCAGTTTACTGGACAGGGGCTCTGGAAACACCATATATTTT. Translated: CASSLLDRGSGNTIYF.